A selection of T cell receptor beta chains follows, all from one sample in a study. Using its own MiXCR run on the 5' RACE reads, TCRdb lists one record per CDR3 protein. The data contain about 42,000 distinct CDR3 sequences, 20% to 25% of them singletons. The specimen was Tregs sorted from blood. Source of these receptors: a female donor with breast cancer. CDR3s leave out the opening cysteine and the closing phenylalanine or tryptophan. A D gene is named only where the DNA matches it firmly.

j_call,d_call,v_call,cdr3_aa
TRBJ2-7,TRBD1,TRBV20-1,SATDRVKYEQY
TRBJ2-1,TRBD1,TRBV28,ASSLATQGRGNNEQF
TRBJ2-1,TRBD2,TRBV7-3,ASNYLTSGSFYNEQF
TRBJ1-4,TRBD1,TRBV20-1,SAREQGPNEKLF
TRBJ2-4,.,TRBV27,DSSLLNAKNIQY
TRBJ1-5,TRBD1,TRBV5-1,ASSSPGQGNQPQH
TRBJ2-7,.,TRBV18,ASSPRDGSYEQY
TRBJ2-1,.,TRBV6-2/TRBV6-3,ASSTSGLASF
TRBJ2-1,.,TRBV4-1,ASSQGGARNEQF
TRBJ1-2,.,TRBV7-2,ASGLVLDGSNYGYT
TRBJ2-1,TRBD2,TRBV20-1,SAPGLAGGGNEQF
TRBJ2-5,.,TRBV7-9,ASSLALGSVETQY
TRBJ2-1,.,TRBV20-1,SAAQTVPSYDNEQF
TRBJ2-5,.,TRBV20-1,SARHRGAGTQY
TRBJ2-1,.,TRBV10-3,AISESPTGQLYNEQF
TRBJ2-6,.,TRBV4-1,ASSQASSGANVLT
TRBJ2-7,.,TRBV20-1,SARDMRDPYEQY
TRBJ2-5,.,TRBV6-1,ASKLSRETQY
TRBJ1-2,TRBD1,TRBV4-2,ASSPHGTGATNYGYT
TRBJ2-2,TRBD2,TRBV4-1,ASSLGASGANTGELF
TRBJ2-5,.,TRBV9,ASSDTVAQETQY
TRBJ1-5,.,TRBV20-1,SAHETGRRLNQPQH